These T cell receptor beta chains were read from a single sample in a study of T cell responses to AZD1222 COVID-19 vaccine. Some clones are missing from TCRdb's copy, which holds only in-frame ones; the method was immunoSEQ multiplex PCR. Found here are about 130,000 clones, around 83% of them singletons; the top ten hold about 4.3%. The source was peripheral blood, collected 28 days after the second AZD1222 dose. The receptor source for this set is an adult who received the AZD1222 COVID-19 vaccine. The CDR3 runs from the conserved cysteine through the conserved F or W. D genes are given only for firm matches. Part of the rows lack a size; the others show once, few, many or a class for expanded clones.

CDR3nt	CDR3aa	v_gene	d_gene	j_gene	abundance
TGCGCCAGCGGCCTCGGACACACTGAAGCTTTCTTT	CASGLGHTEAFF	TRBV23-1	NA	TRBJ1-1	NA
TGTGCCAGCAGCCGTGACACAGGGAACACTGAAGCTTTCTTT	CASSRDTGNTEAFF	TRBV3-1/TRBV3-2	NA	TRBJ1-1	NA
TGTGCCAGCAGCTTAGCGCGAGTCCCCAACAATTCACCCCTCCACTTT	CASSLARVPNNSPLHF	TRBV7-2	NA	TRBJ1-6	once
TGTGCCACCGGTCAGGGGGAAGATACGCAGTATTTT	CATGQGEDTQYF	TRBV24-1	TRBD1	TRBJ2-3	few
TGCGCCAGCAGCCGGACAGGGGATAGTGCCTACGAGCAGTACTTC	CASSRTGDSAYEQYF	TRBV5-1	TRBD1	TRBJ2-7	few
TGTGCCAGCAGCGATTCTTTGGAGGTGAACACTGAAGCTTTCTTT	CASSDSLEVNTEAFF	TRBV7-9	NA	TRBJ1-1	NA
TGTGCCAGCAGTGACCCCCAGAGGGCCTATGGCTACACCTTC	CASSDPQRAYGYTF	TRBV6-1	NA	TRBJ1-2	few
TGTGCCAGCAGCACCCACAGTAACACTGAAGCTTTCTTT	CASSTHSNTEAFF	TRBV9	NA	TRBJ1-1	few
TGTGCCAGCAGCCAAGATCAAAGGGGCTATGGGGCTTTCTTT	CASSQDQRGYGAFF	TRBV4-2	NA	TRBJ1-1	once
TGTGCCAGCACCTTGGGATATAGCAATCAGCCCCAGCATTTT	CASTLGYSNQPQHF	TRBV7-9	NA	TRBJ1-5	NA
TGCGCCAGCAGACGTGACAGGGCTTCTAACTATGGCTACACCTTC	CASRRDRASNYGYTF	TRBV5-1	TRBD1	TRBJ1-2	NA
TGTGCCAGCAGCTTACAGGGGGCGCGTCAAGATACGCAGTATTTT	CASSLQGARQDTQYF	TRBV7-2	TRBD1	TRBJ2-3	NA
TGTGCCAGCAGTTTCTCCAGGGGTAGCAATCAGCCCCAGCATTTT	CASSFSRGSNQPQHF	TRBV28	NA	TRBJ1-5	once
TGCGCCAGCGCTCGTAGGGCGGGGGGAGGTGAGGACACTGAAGCTTTCTTT	CASARRAGGGEDTEAFF	TRBV23-1	NA	TRBJ1-1	NA
TGTGCCAGCAGCCCCGTCAGCTCTGGAAACACCATATATTTT	CASSPVSSGNTIYF	TRBV3-1/TRBV3-2	NA	TRBJ1-3	NA
TGTGCCAGCAGTTACCTCCCCGCGACAGGGGGCGGCTACACCTTC	CASSYLPATGGGYTF	TRBV6-6	TRBD1	TRBJ1-2	once
TGTGCCAGCAGGGCCGAATCCGGGACTCTGTTCTTC	CASRAESGTLFF	TRBV2	NA	TRBJ2-1	NA
TGTGCCAGCAGTAGTCGGACAGGGGGCTACGAGCAGTACTTC	CASSSRTGGYEQYF	TRBV27	TRBD1	TRBJ2-7	NA
TGTGCCAGCAGCTTAATGGACGGAGCTAACTATGGCTACACCTTC	CASSLMDGANYGYTF	TRBV7-9	NA	TRBJ1-2	NA
TGTGCCAGCAGCTTAGTTTCCACAGATACGCAGTATTTT	CASSLVSTDTQYF	TRBV7-9	NA	TRBJ2-3	NA
TGTGCCAGCAGCCAAGATTTGGAGTATAGCAATCAGCCCCAGCATTTT	CASSQDLEYSNQPQHF	TRBV4-2	NA	TRBJ1-5	NA
TGTGCCAGCAGAAGGGACTGGGGCTCCTACGAGCAGTACTTC	CASRRDWGSYEQYF	TRBV6-5	NA	TRBJ2-7	NA
TGTGCCTGGAGTGTGGAGGGGGGCCGCGGCAATCAGCCCCAGCATTTT	CAWSVEGGRGNQPQHF	TRBV30	NA	TRBJ1-5	NA
TGTGCCAGCAGTGGTAGGGACAGGGTTGGTGGCTACACCTTC	CASSGRDRVGGYTF	TRBV28	TRBD1	TRBJ1-2	NA
TGTGCCAGCAGCGGAGGGGCTAGCGGGCCCTCCTACAATGAGCAGTTCTTC	CASSGGASGPSYNEQFF	TRBV9	TRBD2	TRBJ2-1	NA
TGTGCCAGCAGTGAAGGGGGGTGGGAGTATGGCTACACCTTC	CASSEGGWEYGYTF	TRBV6-1	NA	TRBJ1-2	NA
TGTGCCAGCAGCTTAACGGTGATTAGCAATCAGCCCCAGCATTTT	CASSLTVISNQPQHF	TRBV7-8	NA	TRBJ1-5	once
TGTGCCAGCAGCCGCGGGGGGGCCGAAGATACGCAGTATTTT	CASSRGGAEDTQYF	TRBV5-4	TRBD2	TRBJ2-3	NA
TGTGCCAGCAGTGATTATAGCAATCAGCCCCAGCATTTT	CASSDYSNQPQHF	TRBV6-1	NA	TRBJ1-5	NA
TGTGCCAGCAGCTCTAGGGGTGGGAATGGCTACACCTTC	CASSSRGGNGYTF	TRBV7-2	NA	TRBJ1-2	NA
TGCGCCAGCAGCGTAATAGACAGGGCTAATGAGCAGTTCTTC	CASSVIDRANEQFF	TRBV5-1	TRBD1	TRBJ2-1	NA
TGCGCCAGCAGCCAAGATTTGCCCTCCCGAGGAAATAGGCCCTATGGCTACACCTTC	CASSQDLPSRGNRPYGYTF	TRBV4-3	NA	TRBJ1-2	NA
TGCAGTGCTATGCGAGAGACCCAGTACTTC	CSAMRETQYF	TRBV20-1	NA	TRBJ2-5	NA
TGTGCCAGCAGTTACTCCCCGAGATGGTCACCCCTCCACTTT	CASSYSPRWSPLHF	TRBV6-5	NA	TRBJ1-6	few
TGTGCCAGCAGATTCAGGGACAATCAGCCCCAGCATTTT	CASRFRDNQPQHF	TRBV11-3	NA	TRBJ1-5	NA
TGCGCCAGCAGCCCCGGTTCTCATGGTATCTCTGGGGCCAACGTCCTGACTTTC	CASSPGSHGISGANVLTF	TRBV5-1	NA	TRBJ2-6	few
TGTGCCAGCAGTGACCACGGGTATGGTGAGCCCCAGCATTTT	CASSDHGYGEPQHF	TRBV6-1	NA	TRBJ1-5	NA
TGTGCCAGCAGCTTAGCGACAGGATATGGCTACACCTTC	CASSLATGYGYTF	TRBV7-8	NA	TRBJ1-2	NA
TGTGCCACCAGTGACCAGGGAGGGGGCTACACCTTC	CATSDQGGGYTF	TRBV24-1	NA	TRBJ1-2	NA
TGTGCCAGCAGCGTATCAGGGAGGGAGACCCAGTACTTC	CASSVSGRETQYF	TRBV9	NA	TRBJ2-5	few
TGCGCCAGCTCTCAAGACAGGGGGGAGCTGTTTTTT	CASSQDRGELFF	TRBV5-1	NA	TRBJ2-2	NA
TGTGCCAGCAGTGAAAGGCTAGCGGGGTACAATGAGCAGTTCTTC	CASSERLAGYNEQFF	TRBV2	TRBD2	TRBJ2-1	NA
TGTGCCAGCAGTTACGCCCTGGGACAGGGCTACGAGCAGTACTTC	CASSYALGQGYEQYF	TRBV6-5	TRBD1	TRBJ2-7	NA
TGTGCCAGCAGCAAAAGGCCCCCAAATGGACAGGACCTAGACTACGAGCAGTACTTC	CASSKRPPNGQDLDYEQYF	TRBV21-1	NA	TRBJ2-7	NA
TGTGCCAGCAGTTACGAGGGCACAGATACGCAGTATTTT	CASSYEGTDTQYF	TRBV6-5	NA	TRBJ2-3	few
TGTGCCAGCAGTAATCCCCCAGGGACATCGCAGTACTTC	CASSNPPGTSQYF	TRBV6-5	NA	TRBJ2-7	NA
TGTGCCAGCAGCGTAGCCGGGACAGCGAACACTGAAGCTTTCTTT	CASSVAGTANTEAFF	TRBV9	TRBD1	TRBJ1-1	NA
TGTGCCAGCAGTAGCGGACGGAGGTTGGAGCAGTACTTC	CASSSGRRLEQYF	TRBV7-2	NA	TRBJ2-7	NA
TGCGCCAGCAGCCAAGAGGGCAGCCAACCTTTCTCTGGAAACACCATATATTTT	CASSQEGSQPFSGNTIYF	TRBV4-1	NA	TRBJ1-3	NA
TGTGCCAGCAGTTACGGGTCTGGAAACACCATATATTTT	CASSYGSGNTIYF	TRBV6-5	NA	TRBJ1-3	NA
TGCGCCAGCAGCATCTCGACAGGGTCAAATGAAAAACTGTTTTTT	CASSISTGSNEKLFF	TRBV5-1	TRBD1	TRBJ1-4	NA
TGTGCCAGCAGTCAGGACACCCTTAGCAATCAGCCCCAGCATTTT	CASSQDTLSNQPQHF	TRBV27	NA	TRBJ1-5	NA
TGTGCCAGCAGCCCCCGCGCTGGGAATTCACCCCTCCACTTT	CASSPRAGNSPLHF	TRBV5-4	NA	TRBJ1-6	few